This T cell receptor (beta chain) was identified during a study of CD4 and CD8 cells across lung adenocarcinoma regions. The CDR3 extends over 15 amino acids. Germline assignment: CDR1 MNHEY and CDR2 SVGEGT. J gave up 6 bases and V 7 bases, and 8 bases lay outside the gene matches. Using its own MiXCR run on the PCR reads, TCRdb lists one record per CDR3 protein. The sample lists about 6,500 distinct CDR3 sequences, over 40% occurring once. The patients had localized lung adenocarcinoma, a non-small cell subtype. Sequenced: CD8+ T cells from the center of a lung tumor. This receptor was obtained from a female donor with lung adenocarcinoma. The CD4 and CD8 labels of this study may be unreliable. This chain joins TRBV6-2 or TRBV6-3 and TRBJ2-2; 10 nucleotides line up with TRBD2. Here the CDR3 reads CASKSIAGGPGELFF. The DNA of the CDR3 is TGTGCCAGCAAATCCATAGCGGGAGGACCCGGGGAGCTGTTTTTT.